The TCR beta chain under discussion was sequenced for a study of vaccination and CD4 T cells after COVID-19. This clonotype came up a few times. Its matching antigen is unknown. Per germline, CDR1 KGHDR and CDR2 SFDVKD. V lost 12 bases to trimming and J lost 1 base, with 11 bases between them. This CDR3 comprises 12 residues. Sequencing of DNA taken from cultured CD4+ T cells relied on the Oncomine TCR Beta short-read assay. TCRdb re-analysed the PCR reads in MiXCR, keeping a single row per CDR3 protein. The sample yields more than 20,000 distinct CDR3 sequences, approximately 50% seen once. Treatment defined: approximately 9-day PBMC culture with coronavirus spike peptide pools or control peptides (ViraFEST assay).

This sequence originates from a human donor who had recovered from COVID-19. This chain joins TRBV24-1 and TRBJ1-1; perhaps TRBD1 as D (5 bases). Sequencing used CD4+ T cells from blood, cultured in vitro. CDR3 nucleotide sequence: TGTGCCCCCCCCGGGGGGAACACTGAAGCTTTCTTT. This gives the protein CAPPGGNTEAFF.